This T cell receptor beta chain was identified during a study of cytomegalovirus exposure and HLA in healthy donors. Turning to this clone: Its specificity is unknown.

Primers for the PCR totalled 60 Vbeta and 13 Jbeta. Clones were sequenced by immunoSEQ multiplex PCR, and TCRdb holds only the in-frame ones, with some missing. The record lists 150,000 or so clones, of which the ten most abundant hold around 2.2%. Germline values: CDR1 GTSNPN, CDR2 SVGIG (reference sequence). The V end was cut by 0 bases, the J end by 3 bases, with 14 bases between. The CDR3 is made up of 15 amino acids. Study-wide results and caveats: Researchers left out some V segments, among them TRBV6-2 and TRBV6-3, as indistinguishable. The majority of TCR sequences were rare, yet some public TCRs appeared in many donors. A later analysis linked a missense DCLRE1C variant to TCR beta V- and J-gene trimming. Previously analyzed data showed that most TCR beta V segments were productive at a frequency of about 90% or about 30%.

This sequence was found in a woman aged 18 to 35 in good health and CMV-seronegative. The chain recombines TRBV30 with TRBJ1-2; D may be TRBD1 (6 bases). Sequenced sample: PBMCs. CDR3 DNA: TGTGCCTGGAGTGTAAGGGGGGGGCGATACTATGGCTACACCTTC. Protein: CAWSVRGGRYYGYTF.